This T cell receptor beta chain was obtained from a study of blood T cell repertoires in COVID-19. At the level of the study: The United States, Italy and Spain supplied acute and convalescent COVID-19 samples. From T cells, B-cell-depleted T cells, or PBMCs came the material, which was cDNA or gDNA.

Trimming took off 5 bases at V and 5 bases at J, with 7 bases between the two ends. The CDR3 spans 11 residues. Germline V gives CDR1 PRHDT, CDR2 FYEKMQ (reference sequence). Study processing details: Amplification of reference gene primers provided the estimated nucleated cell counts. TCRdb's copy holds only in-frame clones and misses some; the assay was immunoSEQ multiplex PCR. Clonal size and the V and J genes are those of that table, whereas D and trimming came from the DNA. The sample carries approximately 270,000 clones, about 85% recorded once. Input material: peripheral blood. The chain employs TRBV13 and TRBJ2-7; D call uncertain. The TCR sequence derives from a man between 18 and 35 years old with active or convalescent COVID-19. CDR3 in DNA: TGTGCCAGCAGCCCCCGTAACGAGCAGTACTTC. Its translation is CASSPRNEQYF.